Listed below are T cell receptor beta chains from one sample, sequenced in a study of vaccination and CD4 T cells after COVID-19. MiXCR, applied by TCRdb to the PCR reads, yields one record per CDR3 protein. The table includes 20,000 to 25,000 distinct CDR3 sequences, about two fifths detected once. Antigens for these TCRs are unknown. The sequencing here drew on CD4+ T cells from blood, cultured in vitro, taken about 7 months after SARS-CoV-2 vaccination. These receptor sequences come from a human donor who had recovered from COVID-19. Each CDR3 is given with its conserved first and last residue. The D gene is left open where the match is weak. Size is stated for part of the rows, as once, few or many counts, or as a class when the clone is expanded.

CDR3aa: CASSVRGQETQYF
CDR3nt: TGTGCCAGCAGTGTCCGGGGGCAAGAGACCCAGTACTTC
d_gene: -
j_gene: TRBJ2-5
v_gene: TRBV27
abundance: -

CDR3aa: CASSLSGTVSYEQYF
CDR3nt: TGTGCCAGCAGCTTAAGCGGTACGGTTTCCTACGAGCAGTACTTC
d_gene: -
j_gene: TRBJ2-7
v_gene: TRBV7-2
abundance: -

CDR3aa: CASSSPPSAYSPLHF
CDR3nt: TGTGCCAGCAGCTCCCCCCCCTCAGCCTATTCACCCCTCCACTTT
d_gene: -
j_gene: TRBJ1-6
v_gene: TRBV7-2
abundance: few

CDR3aa: CSAETGTGGTEAFF
CDR3nt: TGCAGTGCCGAGACCGGGACAGGGGGCACTGAAGCTTTCTTT
d_gene: TRBD1
j_gene: TRBJ1-1
v_gene: TRBV20-1
abundance: few

CDR3aa: CSVKTGAGDTEAFF
CDR3nt: TGCAGTGTGAAAACAGGGGCCGGGGACACTGAAGCTTTCTTT
d_gene: TRBD1
j_gene: TRBJ1-1
v_gene: TRBV20-1
abundance: -

CDR3aa: CASSLLVGGPGEQYF
CDR3nt: TGCGCCAGCAGCTTACTGGTGGGGGGGCCGGGAGAGCAGTACTTC
d_gene: -
j_gene: TRBJ2-7
v_gene: TRBV5-1
abundance: -

CDR3aa: CASSLSGVGNTEAFF
CDR3nt: TGTGCCAGCAGCTTATCAGGGGTGGGAAACACTGAAGCTTTCTTT
d_gene: -
j_gene: TRBJ1-1
v_gene: TRBV7-2
abundance: -

CDR3aa: CSAQRHSGAPGYTF
CDR3nt: TGCAGTGCTCAACGACACTCAGGGGCCCCCGGCTACACCTTC
d_gene: -
j_gene: TRBJ1-2
v_gene: TRBV20-1
abundance: -

CDR3aa: CASSPRVGLNTEAFF
CDR3nt: TGTGCCAGCAGCCCGCGGGTAGGGCTGAACACTGAAGCTTTCTTT
d_gene: -
j_gene: TRBJ1-1
v_gene: TRBV4-2
abundance: -

CDR3aa: CASSLTLQGDGYTF
CDR3nt: TGTGCCAGCAGCTTAACATTACAGGGAGATGGCTACACCTTC
d_gene: -
j_gene: TRBJ1-2
v_gene: TRBV7-3
abundance: few

CDR3aa: CSASRREGRDTQYF
CDR3nt: TGCAGTGCCAGTCGGAGGGAGGGCCGGGATACGCAGTATTTT
d_gene: TRBD2
j_gene: TRBJ2-3
v_gene: TRBV20-1
abundance: -

CDR3aa: CSARATLTSGTYNEQFF
CDR3nt: TGCAGTGCTAGAGCTACCCTGACTAGCGGAACGTACAATGAGCAGTTCTTC
d_gene: TRBD2
j_gene: TRBJ2-1
v_gene: TRBV20-1
abundance: -

CDR3aa: CASSSIMTGRYGYTF
CDR3nt: TGTGCCAGCAGCTCGATAATGACAGGGCGGTATGGCTACACCTTC
d_gene: TRBD1
j_gene: TRBJ1-2
v_gene: TRBV11-2
abundance: -

CDR3aa: CSARSPRGDQETQYF
CDR3nt: TGCAGTGCTAGGTCCCCCCGGGGGGACCAAGAGACCCAGTACTTC
d_gene: TRBD2
j_gene: TRBJ2-5
v_gene: TRBV20-1
abundance: many

CDR3aa: CASTEQINQPQHF
CDR3nt: TGTGCCAGTACGGAACAGATCAATCAGCCCCAGCATTTT
d_gene: -
j_gene: TRBJ1-5
v_gene: TRBV19
abundance: -

CDR3aa: CASSSMGLGFTDTQYF
CDR3nt: TGTGCCAGCAGTTCCATGGGACTAGGGTTCACAGATACGCAGTATTTT
d_gene: TRBD2
j_gene: TRBJ2-3
v_gene: TRBV6-5
abundance: -

CDR3aa: CASSSGTGGSSETQYF
CDR3nt: TGTGCCAGCAGTTCTGGGACAGGGGGTTCTAGTGAGACCCAGTACTTC
d_gene: TRBD1
j_gene: TRBJ2-5
v_gene: TRBV12-3/TRBV12-4
abundance: -

CDR3aa: CSATDLTGSGQAEAFF
CDR3nt: TGCAGTGCTACGGACCTAACAGGGTCGGGACAAGCTGAAGCTTTCTTT
d_gene: -
j_gene: TRBJ1-1
v_gene: TRBV20-1
abundance: few

CDR3aa: CSARDPMDFQETQYF
CDR3nt: TGCAGTGCTAGAGATCCTATGGACTTCCAAGAGACCCAGTACTTC
d_gene: -
j_gene: TRBJ2-5
v_gene: TRBV20-1
abundance: -

CDR3aa: CASSTFPDRADSEQFF
CDR3nt: TGTGCCAGTAGTACATTTCCGGACAGGGCAGATAGTGAGCAGTTCTTC
d_gene: TRBD1
j_gene: TRBJ2-1
v_gene: TRBV19
abundance: -

CDR3aa: CASSQDLAGSTDTQYF
CDR3nt: TGCGCCAGCAGCCAAGATTTGGCGGGAAGCACAGATACGCAGTATTTT
d_gene: -
j_gene: TRBJ2-3
v_gene: TRBV4-3
abundance: once

CDR3aa: CASSFDKDGYTF
CDR3nt: TGTGCCAGCAGCTTCGACAAGGATGGCTACACCTTC
d_gene: -
j_gene: TRBJ1-2
v_gene: TRBV7-8
abundance: few

CDR3aa: CASSLEEYNEQFF
CDR3nt: TGTGCCAGCAGCTTAGAGGAATACAATGAGCAGTTCTTC
d_gene: -
j_gene: TRBJ2-1
v_gene: TRBV11-3
abundance: -

CDR3aa: CASSYSLTRNTEAFF
CDR3nt: TGTGCCAGCAGTTACTCTCTTACACGGAACACTGAAGCTTTCTTT
d_gene: -
j_gene: TRBJ1-1
v_gene: TRBV6-2/TRBV6-3
abundance: -

CDR3aa: CASSFFFGDTQYF
CDR3nt: TGTGCTAGCAGCTTCTTCTTTGGGGATACGCAGTATTTT
d_gene: -
j_gene: TRBJ2-3
v_gene: TRBV7-7
abundance: few

CDR3aa: CASSERDQETQYF
CDR3nt: TGTGCCAGCAGTGAGCGGGACCAAGAGACCCAGTACTTC
d_gene: -
j_gene: TRBJ2-5
v_gene: TRBV2
abundance: -

CDR3aa: CASSLVPGKKSEAFF
CDR3nt: TGTGCCAGCAGCTTAGTCCCAGGGAAGAAATCTGAAGCTTTCTTT
d_gene: -
j_gene: TRBJ1-1
v_gene: TRBV11-3
abundance: few

CDR3aa: CASSLVWRGNTEAFF
CDR3nt: TGTGCCAGCAGCTTGGTATGGAGGGGGAACACTGAAGCTTTCTTT
d_gene: -
j_gene: TRBJ1-1
v_gene: TRBV5-6
abundance: -

CDR3aa: CASSPTPDSYEQYF
CDR3nt: TGTGCCAGTAGTCCGACCCCGGACAGCTACGAGCAGTACTTC
d_gene: -
j_gene: TRBJ2-7
v_gene: TRBV19
abundance: many

CDR3aa: CASSQDAYGYTF
CDR3nt: TGTGCCAGCAGCCAAGACGCGTATGGCTACACCTTC
d_gene: -
j_gene: TRBJ1-2
v_gene: TRBV4-2
abundance: -

CDR3aa: CASSLTYNQPQHF
CDR3nt: TGTGCCAGCAGTTTGACTTACAATCAGCCCCAGCATTTT
d_gene: -
j_gene: TRBJ1-5
v_gene: TRBV27
abundance: few

CDR3aa: CASSFRRRFGEQYF
CDR3nt: TGTGCCAGCAGTTTTCGCCGGCGCTTTGGCGAGCAGTACTTC
d_gene: -
j_gene: TRBJ2-7
v_gene: TRBV12-3/TRBV12-4
abundance: -

CDR3aa: CSASGTSGSQETQYF
CDR3nt: TGCAGTGCCTCCGGGACTAGCGGATCTCAAGAGACCCAGTACTTC
d_gene: TRBD2
j_gene: TRBJ2-5
v_gene: TRBV20-1
abundance: -

CDR3aa: CASSHDGIEAFF
CDR3nt: TGTGCCAGCAGCCACGACGGAATTGAAGCTTTCTTT
d_gene: -
j_gene: TRBJ1-1
v_gene: TRBV7-2
abundance: few

CDR3aa: CASSQDQGASYTF
CDR3nt: TGCGCCAGCAGCCAAGATCAGGGGGCCAGCTACACCTTC
d_gene: TRBD1
j_gene: TRBJ1-2
v_gene: TRBV4-1
abundance: -

CDR3aa: CASSESSWTQYF
CDR3nt: TGTGCCAGCAGTGAATCCTCATGGACCCAGTACTTC
d_gene: -
j_gene: TRBJ2-5
v_gene: TRBV6-1
abundance: -

CDR3aa: CATSRRQDIGDGYTF
CDR3nt: TGTGCCACCAGCAGAAGGCAGGACATTGGGGATGGCTACACCTTC
d_gene: -
j_gene: TRBJ1-2
v_gene: TRBV15
abundance: few

CDR3aa: CASSLVGTSTTYEQYF
CDR3nt: TGTGCCAGCAGCTTAGTAGGGACATCTACTACCTACGAGCAGTACTTC
d_gene: -
j_gene: TRBJ2-7
v_gene: TRBV11-1
abundance: -

CDR3aa: CASSLGTGQGEAFF
CDR3nt: TGTGCCAGCAGCTTAGGTACAGGGCAGGGTGAAGCTTTCTTT
d_gene: -
j_gene: TRBJ1-1
v_gene: TRBV7-3
abundance: -

CDR3aa: CASSYGGQTAEQFF
CDR3nt: TGTGCCAGCAGCTACGGAGGACAGACGGCTGAGCAGTTCTTC
d_gene: -
j_gene: TRBJ2-1
v_gene: TRBV11-3
abundance: -

CDR3aa: CASSRRGGTDTQYF
CDR3nt: TGTGCCAGCAGTCGCAGGGGGGGCACAGATACGCAGTATTTT
d_gene: -
j_gene: TRBJ2-3
v_gene: TRBV6-2/TRBV6-3
abundance: -

CDR3aa: CAISEGQINQPQHF
CDR3nt: TGTGCCATCAGTGAAGGACAGATCAATCAGCCCCAGCATTTT
d_gene: -
j_gene: TRBJ1-5
v_gene: TRBV10-3
abundance: few

CDR3aa: CASSLETGTGDSPLHF
CDR3nt: TGTGCCAGCAGCTTAGAAACCGGGACAGGAGATTCACCCCTCCACTTT
d_gene: TRBD1
j_gene: TRBJ1-6
v_gene: TRBV7-8
abundance: -

CDR3aa: CAIRGGGSQETQYF
CDR3nt: TGTGCCATCAGGGGCGGGGGCTCGCAAGAGACCCAGTACTTC
d_gene: -
j_gene: TRBJ2-5
v_gene: TRBV10-3
abundance: few

CDR3aa: CASSKGGLVYNSPLHF
CDR3nt: TGTGCCAGCAGCAAAGGAGGGTTAGTGTATAATTCACCCCTCCACTTT
d_gene: -
j_gene: TRBJ1-6
v_gene: TRBV25-1
abundance: -

CDR3aa: CASTEQGEGNEQFF
CDR3nt: TGTGCCAGCACCGAACAGGGGGAGGGAAATGAGCAGTTCTTC
d_gene: -
j_gene: TRBJ2-1
v_gene: TRBV5-4
abundance: -

CDR3aa: CSAATSGGLNSYNEQFF
CDR3nt: TGCAGTGCAGCGACTAGCGGGGGCCTTAACTCCTACAATGAGCAGTTCTTC
d_gene: TRBD2
j_gene: TRBJ2-1
v_gene: TRBV20-1
abundance: -

CDR3aa: CASSYSSGGGFQETQYF
CDR3nt: TGTGCCAGCAGTTACTCGTCCGGGGGTGGTTTCCAAGAGACCCAGTACTTC
d_gene: -
j_gene: TRBJ2-5
v_gene: TRBV6-5
abundance: -